The text below deals with one T cell receptor (beta chain). TCRdb's copy holds only in-frame clones and misses some; the assay was immunoSEQ multiplex PCR. This table has under 2.5 million clones, roughly 92% appearing once. This sample was included in a study of shared clonotypes between healthy human individuals. Memory CD4+ cells were the fraction left after CD45RA+ naive selection. Trimming left V 6 bases short and J 8 bases short, with 19 bases between. The germline V gene has CDR1 MNHEY and CDR2 SVGAGI. CDR3 length: 14 amino acids. The sample was naive CD4+ T cells from PBMCs. Subset here: CD45RA+ positively selected. This clonotype originated in a man aged 18 to 30 in good health. Some clones in this sample may be carry-over from other donors' samples. J is TRBJ1-2 and V is TRBV6-5; tentatively, D is TRBD1 (5 bases). The DNA of the CDR3 is TGTGCCAGCAGGGGGACGCCGCCCAGGGACGGCTACACCTTC. Translation gives CASRGTPPRDGYTF.